This TCR beta chain was sequenced during a study of regulatory T cells in long-lasting Graves disease. Time point meaning: newly diagnosed GD, antithyroid drugs for less than 3 months. From PBMCs, RNA was extracted and then used to make the TCR library. The authors built TCR beta libraries using iRepertoire HTBI primers and Arm-PCR of CDR3 regions. TCRdb re-called the multiplex PCR reads with MiXCR, one entry per CDR3 protein. The sample has a few hundred thousand distinct CDR3 sequences, approximately 16% seen once; the top ten hold about 7.6%. CDR3 length equals 15 residues. Germline CDR1 reads SGHRS; CDR2 reads YFSETQ. With regard to this clonotype: Its antigen is not known. It may be a read error: a sequence one base away is much more abundant.

General observations from the study: The analysis examined peripheral blood only and excluded thyroid tissue. Persistent disease preferred TRBV28, TRBJ1-2 and TRBJ2-5; new disease, TRBV20-1 and TRBJ2-1. Those with persistent disease had in common more public clonotypes (about 2,700) than new patients (roughly 970).

The same data also contributed to another study, on T cells in Graves' hyperthyroidism and ophthalmopathy.

The starting material was peripheral blood mononuclear cells (PBMCs), obtained at new diagnosis, from a patient treated with antithyroid drugs. This clonotype was obtained from a woman aged 40 to 50 with Graves disease. The chain joins TRBV5-1 to TRBJ2-5; 8 bases line up with TRBD1. DNA for the CDR3: TGCGCCAGCGGAGAGATAGGACAGGGCCAAGCGACCCAGTACTTC. Translation gives CASGEIGQGQATQYF. Variable domain in full (rest from reference TRBV5-1 and TRBJ2-5): KAGVTQTPRYLIKTRGQQVTLSCSPISGHRSVSWYQQTPGQGLQFLFEYFSETQRNKGNFPGRFSGRQFSNSRSEMNVSTLELGDSALYLCASGEIGQGQATQYFGPGTRLLVL.